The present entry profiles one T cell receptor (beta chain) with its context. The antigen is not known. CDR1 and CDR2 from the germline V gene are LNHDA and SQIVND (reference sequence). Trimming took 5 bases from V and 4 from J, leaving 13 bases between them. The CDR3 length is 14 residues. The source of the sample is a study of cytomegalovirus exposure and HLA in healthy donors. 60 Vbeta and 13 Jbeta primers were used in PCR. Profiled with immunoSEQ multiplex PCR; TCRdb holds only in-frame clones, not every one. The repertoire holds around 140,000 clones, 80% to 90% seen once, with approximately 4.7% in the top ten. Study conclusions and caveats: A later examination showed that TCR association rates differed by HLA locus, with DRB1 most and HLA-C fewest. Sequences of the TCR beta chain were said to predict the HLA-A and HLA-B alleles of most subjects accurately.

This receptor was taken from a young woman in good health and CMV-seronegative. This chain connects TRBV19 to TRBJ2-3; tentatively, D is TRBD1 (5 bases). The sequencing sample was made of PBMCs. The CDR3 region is CASSERGLADTQYF. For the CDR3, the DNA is TGTGCCAGTAGTGAAAGGGGATTGGCAGATACGCAGTATTTT.